This T cell receptor (beta chain) was recovered during a study of blood T cell repertoires in COVID-19. In the original workflow: Nucleated cell number was recorded as an estimate derived from reference gene primer amplification. The method was immunoSEQ multiplex PCR; TCRdb's version includes in-frame clones alone and lacks a portion of them. The V and J calls and clone size come from that table; D and trimming were worked out from the DNA. This repertoire shows 200,000 to 250,000 clones, more than 85% found once; its top ten account for over 0.75%. The CDR3 runs 19 residues. The V gene lost 0 bases and the J gene lost 0 bases, with 20 bases spanning the gap. The germline gives CDR1 SGDLS, CDR2 YYNGEE.

The origin of this receptor is a man aged 60-69 years with COVID-19, enrolled during active disease. The genes are TRBV9 and TRBJ2-3, with D possibly TRBD2 on 5 matching bases. Sequencing was done on a sample of peripheral blood. CDR3 in amino acids: CASSVAGLAPTSSTDTQYF. Written as DNA, the CDR3 is TGTGCCAGCAGCGTAGCTGGGTTAGCGCCCACCTCTAGCACAGATACGCAGTATTTT. The full variable domain, in which reference TRBV9 and TRBJ2-3 provide the parts outside the CDR3, is DSGVTQTPKHLITATGQRVTLRCSPRSGDLSVYWYQQSLDQGLQFLIQYYNGEERAKGNILERFSAQQFPDLHSELNLSSLELGDSALYFCASSVAGLAPTSSTDTQYFGPGTRLTVL.